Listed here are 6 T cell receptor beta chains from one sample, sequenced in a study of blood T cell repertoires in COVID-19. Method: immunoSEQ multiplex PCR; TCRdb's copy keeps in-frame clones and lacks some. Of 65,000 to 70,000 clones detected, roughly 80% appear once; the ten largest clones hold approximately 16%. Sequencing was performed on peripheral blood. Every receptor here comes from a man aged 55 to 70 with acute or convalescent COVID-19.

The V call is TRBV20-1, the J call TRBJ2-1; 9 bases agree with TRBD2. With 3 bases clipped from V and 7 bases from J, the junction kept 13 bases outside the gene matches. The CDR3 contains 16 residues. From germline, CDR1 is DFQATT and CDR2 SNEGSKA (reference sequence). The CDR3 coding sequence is TGCAGTGCTAGTTCTGGGCGGCTAGCGGGGTTGAATGAGCAGTTCTTC. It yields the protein CSASSGRLAGLNEQFF.

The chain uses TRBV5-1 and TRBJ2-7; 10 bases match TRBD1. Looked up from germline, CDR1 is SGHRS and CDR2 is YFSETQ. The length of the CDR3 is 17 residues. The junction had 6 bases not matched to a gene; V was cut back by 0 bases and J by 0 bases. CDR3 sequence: CASSLAPGQGGSYEQYF. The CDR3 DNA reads TGCGCCAGCAGCTTGGCCCCCGGACAGGGGGGCTCCTACGAGCAGTACTTC.

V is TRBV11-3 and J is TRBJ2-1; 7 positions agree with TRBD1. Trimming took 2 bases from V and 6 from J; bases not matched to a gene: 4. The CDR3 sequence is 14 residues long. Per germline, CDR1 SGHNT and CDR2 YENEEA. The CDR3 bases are TGTGCCAGCAGCTTAATGACAGGGAGCAATGAGCAGTTCTTC. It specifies CASSLMTGSNEQFF.

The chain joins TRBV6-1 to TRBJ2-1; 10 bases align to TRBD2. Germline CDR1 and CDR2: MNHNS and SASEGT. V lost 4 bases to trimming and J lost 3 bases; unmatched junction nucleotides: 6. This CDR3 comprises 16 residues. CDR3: CASSVSSGGRYNEQFF. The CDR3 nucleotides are TGTGCCAGCAGTGTCAGTAGCGGGGGGCGCTACAATGAGCAGTTCTTC.

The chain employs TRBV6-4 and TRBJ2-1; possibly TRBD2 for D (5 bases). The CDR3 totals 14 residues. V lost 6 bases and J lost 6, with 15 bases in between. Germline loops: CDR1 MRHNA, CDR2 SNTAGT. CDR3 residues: CASSPAEGSNEQFF. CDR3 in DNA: TGTGCCAGCAGCCCCGCAGAAGGGAGCAATGAGCAGTTCTTC.

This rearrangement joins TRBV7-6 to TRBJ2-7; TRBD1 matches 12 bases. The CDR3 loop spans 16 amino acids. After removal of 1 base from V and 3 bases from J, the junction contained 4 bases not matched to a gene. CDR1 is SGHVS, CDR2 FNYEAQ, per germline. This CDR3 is CASSLGDRGRLYEQYF. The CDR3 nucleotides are TGTGCCAGCAGCTTAGGGGACAGGGGGCGTCTCTACGAGCAGTACTTC.